Listed below are T cell receptor beta chains from one sample, sequenced in a study of Ad26.COV2.S vaccination and SARS-CoV-2 variants. This table comes from immunoSEQ multiplex PCR, and its TCRdb copy is limited to in-frame clones, with some not included. The sample consists of about 350,000 clones, approximately 84% of them appearing once. This specimen was peripheral blood, taken in a trial of Ad26.COV2.S vaccine versus placebo. Receptor source: a person aged 18 to 65 who received the Ad26.COV2.S COVID-19 vaccine or a placebo. Each CDR3 is given with its conserved first and last residue. Each record gives: V gene, J gene, clone size, D gene, CDR3 protein. D genes are given only for firm matches. The size field is filled for only some rows; it gives once, few, many or a size class.

TRBV10-1	TRBJ2-7	once	TRBD1	CASSERQGVSEQYF
TRBV6-2/TRBV6-3	TRBJ2-7	-	-	CASSSSGFEQYF
TRBV7-9	TRBJ2-7	-	TRBD1	CASSWDRGASYEQYF
TRBV3-1/TRBV3-2	TRBJ2-2	many	-	CASSQTAIGELFF
TRBV19	TRBJ1-1	-	-	CASSIDQGTEAFF
TRBV20-1	TRBJ2-7	-	-	CSAKGVEQYF
TRBV24-1	TRBJ2-3	-	-	CATSDRVSSTDTQYF
TRBV5-1	TRBJ2-2	-	TRBD1	CASSLAGQGYTGELFF
TRBV9	TRBJ1-2	-	-	CASSRGVGENGYTF
TRBV12-3/TRBV12-4	TRBJ1-2	many	-	CASSPTDGGGYTF
TRBV27	TRBJ2-3	few	TRBD1	CASSLRDRGFDTQYF